A single sample gave rise to the 17 T cell receptor beta chains below, sequenced in a study of CD8+CD57+ T cells in acquired aplastic anemia (dated by TCRdb to the late 2010s). Sequencing took place on an Illumina HiSeq 2000. Genomic DNA was used as template for profiling of TCR beta VDJ combinations and CDR3 sequences. TCRdb cleaned the public reads at Q25 with fastp, built clones with MiXCR and kept in-frame beta chains. CDR3 protein duplicates are merged, each entry listing the most common genes and DNA. This sample gives 450,000 to 600,000 distinct CDR3 sequences in total; roughly 34% of them show up just once. The top ten constitute roughly 0.89% of the sample. Flow cytometry had shown CD8+CD57+ cell expansion in the patients selected for sequencing. The sequenced sample was sorted CD4+, CD8+, or CD8+CD57+ T cells (not recorded which) from PBMCs. Source of these receptors: a human donor with aplastic anemia.

This clonotype has a handful of counts. V and J are TRBV19 and TRBJ1-1; D gene ambiguous. V was shortened by 3 bases and J by 2 bases, with 13 bases between the two germline ends. CDR3 length equals 15 residues. CDR1 LNHDA and CDR2 SQIVND come from the germline V gene (reference sequence). As DNA, the CDR3 is TGTGCCAGTAGTATCGTTGGGCTTCCAAACACTGAAGCTTTCTTT. It codes for CASSIVGLPNTEAFF.

This clonotype was seen more than once but under ten times. The chain has TRBV7-2 and TRBJ2-6; the D is unclear. The CDR3 runs to 14 residues. The V end was cut by 5 bases, the J end by 0 bases, with 5 bases between. Germline lookup yields CDR1 SGHTA and CDR2 FQGNSA. CDR3 coding DNA: TGTGCCAGCAGCGAGGACTCTGGGGCCAACGTCCTGACTTTC. As protein: CASSEDSGANVLTF. Looking up the rest from reference TRBV7-2 and TRBJ2-6 gives the full variable domain: GAGVSQSPSNKVTEKGKDVELRCDPISGHTALYWYRQSLGQGLEFLIYFQGNSAPDKSGLPSDRFSAERTGGSVSTLTIQRTQQEDSAVYLCASSEDSGANVLTFGAGSRLTVL.

This clonotype was detected many times. This chain uses TRBV20-1 with TRBJ2-3; no clear D gene. This CDR3 comprises 12 residues. Deletions cut 1 base from V and 9 bases from J, with 11 bases between. Germline CDR1 DFQATT, CDR2 SNEGSKA (reference sequence). CDR3 loop: CSARGRTDTQYF. The CDR3 nucleotides read TGCAGTGCTAGAGGTCGGACCGACACGCAGTATTTT.

This clonotype occurred a few times. The rearrangement links TRBV25-1 to TRBJ2-2; perhaps TRBD2 as D (6 bases). The CDR3 sequence is 18 residues long. Per germline, CDR1 MGHDK and CDR2 SYGVNS. Trimming shortened V by 5 bases and J by 3 bases, and 22 bases separated the two germline ends. CDR3 residues: CASSTPGGFWGYTGELFF. CDR3 coding DNA: TGTGCCAGCAGTACCCCCGGAGGGTTCTGGGGCTACACCGGGGAGCTGTTTTTT.

The rearrangement joins TRBV6-5 to TRBJ1-2, with D maybe TRBD1 (6 bases). The CDR3 has 17 amino acids. The germline V gene has CDR1 MNHEY and CDR2 SVGAGI. The ends were cut back, 2 bases at V and 4 bases at J, with 20 bases in the middle. The CDR3 sequence is CASSYDRDNPGRYGYTF. In DNA, the CDR3 is TGTGCCAGCAGTTACGATCGGGACAACCCTGGACGCTATGGCTACACCTTC.

V gene TRBV15 combines with J gene TRBJ1-2; no firm D call. Looked up from germline, CDR1 is LNHNV and CDR2 is YYDKDF (reference sequence). The CDR3 totals 14 residues. V shed 0 bases and J shed 7 bases, with 12 bases lying between them. CDR3 nucleotide sequence: TGTGCCACCAGCAGAGATAAGGGTGGTCGTGGCTACACCTTC. Its protein is CATSRDKGGRGYTF.

The chain employs TRBV28 and TRBJ2-7; tentative D call: TRBD1 (5 bases). CDR1 and CDR2 (germline): MDHEN, SYDVKM. The CDR3 covers 14 residues. Trimming left V 4 bases short and J 4 bases short, with 14 bases between. In DNA, the CDR3 is TGTGCCAGCAGTTCTCCTAACAGGCAGTACGAGCAGTACTTC. It codes for CASSSPNRQYEQYF.

The sample holds many counts of this clonotype. V usage is TRBV24-1 and J usage is TRBJ2-3; 9 nucleotides line up with TRBD2. The germline gives CDR1 KGHDR, CDR2 SFDVKD. CDR3 length: 17 residues. Germline trimming cut 3 bases from V and 4 bases from J; bases unmatched to any gene: 10. The CDR3, as DNA: TGTGCCACCAGTGATCCGAGTAGCGGGGGACCGGCAGATACGCAGTATTTT. Translated: CATSDPSSGGPADTQYF.

This clonotype has only a few counts. V usage is TRBV30 and J usage is TRBJ1-2, with D perhaps TRBD1 (5 bases). CDR3 size: 13 residues. Germline values: CDR1 GTSNPN, CDR2 SVGIG (reference sequence). Trimming cost V 2 bases and J 3 bases, with 10 bases left between them. CDR3 nucleotide sequence: TGTGCCTGGAGTAAGGGGACGGACTATGGCTACACCTTC. It translates to CAWSKGTDYGYTF.

About this clonotype: This may arise from a read error, as a much more abundant clone is one base away. The chain employs TRBV19 and TRBJ1-1; a weak D match, TRBD1 (5 bases). This CDR3 spans 14 amino acids. Looked up from germline, CDR1 is LNHDA and CDR2 is SQIVND (reference sequence). CDR3 in DNA: TGTGCCAGTAGTATTGGGGGAATGAACACTGGAGCTTTCTTT. Its protein is CASSIGGMNTGAFF. Combining the CDR3 with reference TRBV19 and TRBJ1-1 gives the whole variable domain DGGITQSPKYLFRKEGQNVTLSCEQNLNHDAMYWYRQDPGQGLRLIYYSQIVNDFQKGDIAEGYSVSREKKESFPLTVTSAQKNPTAFYLCASSIGGMNTGAFFGQGTRLTVV.

This clonotype was counted many times. This rearrangement joins TRBV19 to TRBJ1-2, with 7 nucleotides matching TRBD1. V lost 4 bases to trimming and J lost 4 bases; unmatched junction nucleotides: 6. The CDR3 length is 14 residues. The germline gives CDR1 LNHDA, CDR2 SQIVND (reference sequence). The CDR3 protein is CASSTGDSPYGYTF. The CDR3, as DNA: TGTGCCAGTAGTACCGGGGACAGTCCCTATGGCTACACCTTC.

This clonotype appeared many times. This chain links TRBV2 with TRBJ1-1; D unresolved. In germline, CDR1 is SNHLY, CDR2 FYNNEI. Trimming stripped 7 bases from V and 1 base from J, with 13 bases between. This CDR3 is 14 amino acids long. CDR3 region: CASTLRGRNTEAFF. The CDR3 region has the DNA TGTGCCAGCACTCTCCGAGGGAGGAACACTGAAGCTTTCTTT.

The chain is built from TRBV2 and TRBJ2-3; D is possibly TRBD1 (5 bases). This CDR3 comprises 14 residues. Germline lookup yields CDR1 SNHLY and CDR2 FYNNEI. V was clipped by 4 bases and J by 6 bases, with 14 bases between them. The CDR3 reads CASSGESAGDTQYF. CDR3 sequence (DNA): TGTGCCAGCAGTGGGGAATCGGCAGGGGATACGCAGTATTTT.

The rearrangement joins TRBV2 to TRBJ1-6; a possible D gene is TRBD1 (5 bases). The germline V gene has CDR1 SNHLY and CDR2 FYNNEI. Trimming took 6 bases from V and 10 from J, leaving 16 bases between them. The CDR3 loop spans 14 amino acids. The CDR3 region has the DNA TGTGCCAGCAGAGAGGAGGGTTGGGACTCACCCCTCCACTTT. Its translation: CASREEGWDSPLHF. The variable domain in full, completed from reference TRBV2 and TRBJ1-6, reads EPEVTQTPSHQVTQMGQEVILRCVPISNHLYFYWYRQILGQKVEFLVSFYNNEISEKSEIFDDQFSVERPDGSNFTLKIRSTKLEDSAMYFCASREEGWDSPLHFGNGTRLTVT.

This clonotype was seen repeatedly, ten times or more. V gene TRBV5-1 combines with J gene TRBJ1-6, with TRBD1 as a possible D gene (5 bases). The germline gives CDR1 SGHRS, CDR2 YFSETQ. Deletions cut 5 bases from V and 5 bases from J, with 14 bases between. The CDR3 consists of 15 residues. CDR3 amino acids: CASSSQGRDNSPLHF. The CDR3 DNA is TGCGCCAGCAGTTCCCAGGGTCGGGATAATTCACCCCTCCACTTT.

This clonotype was counted between two and nine times. At one end the junction does not follow the germline gene, possibly because of a read error. The V and J genes are TRBV2 and TRBJ1-4; D not certain. The CDR3 covers 15 residues. Germline assignment: CDR1 SNHLY and CDR2 FYNNEI. The CDR3 sequence: CASSQVQIDGEKLFF. The CDR3 DNA is TGCGCCAGCAGCCAAGTTCAGATTGATGGTGAAAAACTGTTTTTT.

This clonotype was detected many times. The chain combines TRBV19 with TRBJ2-7; weak D call: TRBD2 (6 bases). Germline values: CDR1 LNHDA, CDR2 SQIVND (reference sequence). V lost 9 bases and J 2 bases, leaving 23 bases between the germline ends. The CDR3 sequence is 16 residues long. The CDR3 sequence is CASQPYVGGGTYEQYF. CDR3 coding DNA: TGTGCCAGCCAACCTTATGTGGGTGGGGGGACCTACGAGCAGTACTTC.